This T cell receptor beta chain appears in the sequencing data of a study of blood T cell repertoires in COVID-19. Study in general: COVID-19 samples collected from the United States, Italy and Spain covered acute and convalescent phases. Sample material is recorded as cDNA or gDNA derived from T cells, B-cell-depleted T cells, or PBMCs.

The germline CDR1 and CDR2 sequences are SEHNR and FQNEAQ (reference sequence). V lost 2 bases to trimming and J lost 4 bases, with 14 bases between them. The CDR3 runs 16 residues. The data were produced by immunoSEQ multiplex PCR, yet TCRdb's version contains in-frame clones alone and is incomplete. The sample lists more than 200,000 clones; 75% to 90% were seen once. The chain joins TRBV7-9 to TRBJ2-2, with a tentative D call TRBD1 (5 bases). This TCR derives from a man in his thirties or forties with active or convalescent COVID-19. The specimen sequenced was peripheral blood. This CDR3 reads CASSLWVGDTTGELFF. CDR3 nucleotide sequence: TGTGCCAGCAGCTTATGGGTAGGGGATACCACCGGGGAGCTGTTTTTT.